This passage covers 24 T cell receptor beta chains from one sample sequenced in a study of T-cell reconstitution after alpha-beta-depleted transplantation in children. TCRbeta library construction was performed incorporating unique molecular identifiers. TCRdb re-called the PCR reads with MiXCR, one entry per CDR3 protein. The repertoire holds some 310,000 distinct CDR3 sequences, around 25% seen once, with over 9.5% in the top ten. The specimen was PBMCs, mostly from graft donor cells, collected 180 days after TCRalphabeta/CD19-depleted stem cell transplant. These receptors came from a male patient aged 10 to 17 who had a stem cell transplant for acute lymphoblastic leukemia, so the T cells may come from the graft donor.

The rearrangement joins TRBV20-1 to TRBJ2-1; the D is unclear. This CDR3 has 14 residues. With 6 bases removed from V and 0 bases from J, the gap between germline ends came to 12 bases. From germline, CDR1 is DFQATT and CDR2 SNEGSKA (reference sequence). CDR3: CSARRSISYNEQFF. CDR3 bases: TGCAGTGCCCGAAGATCTATCTCCTACAATGAGCAGTTCTTC.

This clonotype appeared a few times. The chain couples TRBV4-1 to TRBJ2-2; unclear D gene. The CDR3 is 15 amino acids. V lost 1 base, J lost 5 bases, and 11 bases lay in between. Germline assignment: CDR1 MGHRA and CDR2 YSYEKL. CDR3 sequence (DNA): TGCGCCAGCAGCCAAGGCCCAGACCTTACCGGGGAGCTGTTTTTT. Translation: CASSQGPDLTGELFF.

This clonotype came up a few times. V and J are TRBV6-5 and TRBJ2-7; D uncertain. Trimming shortened V by 0 bases and J by 2 bases, and 11 bases separated the two germline ends. This CDR3 comprises 15 residues. CDR1 and CDR2 (germline): MNHEY, SVGAGI. CDR3 in amino acids: CASSYSTQRPYEQYF. For the CDR3, the DNA is TGTGCCAGCAGTTACTCGACGCAGAGGCCCTACGAGCAGTACTTC.

In its sample, this clonotype was seen a few times. This sequence joins TRBV12-3 or TRBV12-4 and TRBJ1-1; D is undetermined. The germline V and J ends were trimmed by 1 base and 0 bases, with 9 bases remaining between them. The CDR3 has 15 amino acids. The CDR3: CASSLVTRMNTEAFF. The DNA for the CDR3 is TGTGCCAGCAGTTTAGTCACGCGAATGAACACTGAAGCTTTCTTT.

The chain joins TRBV11-3 to TRBJ2-1; no clear D gene. Deletions cut 2 bases from V and 6 bases from J, with 8 bases between. This CDR3 has 13 residues. The germline V gene has CDR1 SGHNT and CDR2 YENEEA. CDR3 residues: CASSLPLFNEQFF. Here the CDR3 DNA reads TGTGCCAGCAGCTTACCACTTTTCAATGAGCAGTTCTTC.

The V and J genes are TRBV9 and TRBJ2-7; D is undetermined. This CDR3 region has 12 residues. V lost 3 bases, J lost 5 bases, and 9 bases lay in between. Germline V CDR1 and CDR2: SGDLS, YYNGEE. The CDR3 nucleotides are TGTGCCAGCAGCGGAAGGGTCCACGAGCAGTACTTC. Its translation: CASSGRVHEQYF.

A single count supports this clonotype. V and J are TRBV20-1 and TRBJ1-4, with TRBD1 as a possible D gene (6 bases). With 2 bases removed from V and 11 bases from J, the gap between germline ends came to 15 bases. Germline-derived CDR1 and CDR2 are DFQATT and SNEGSKA (reference sequence). CDR3 length: 13 residues. Here the CDR3 DNA reads TGCAGTGCTAGAAAACAGGGAGGGGACAAACTGTTTTTT. Its protein product is CSARKQGGDKLFF.

This clonotype has a handful of counts. At one end, the junction sequence differs from germline, possibly due to a read error. This chain links TRBV2 with TRBJ2-3; the match to TRBD2 covers 8 bases. The CDR3 has 16 residues. Germline V gene data show CDR1 as SNHLY and CDR2 as FYNNEI. CDR3 in DNA: TGTGCCAGCAGTGAAGGACTAGCGACACACACAAATACGCAGTATTTT. Its translation: CASSEGLATHTNTQYF.

V is TRBV7-6 and J is TRBJ2-1, with D tentatively TRBD2 (7 bases). The CDR3 covers 17 residues. V lost 5 bases and J 8 bases, leaving 25 bases between the germline ends. CDR1 SGHVS and CDR2 FNYEAQ come from the germline V gene. Here the CDR3 DNA reads TGTGCCAGCAGCCCAACGGGGGGCGCAGATAAGGCCCATGAGCAGTTCTTC. As protein: CASSPTGGADKAHEQFF.

The count of this clonotype is one. The CDR3, as DNA: TGTGCCAGCAGTTTAAAGGGCAGGGGAGCTGGGGCCAACGTCCTGACTTTC. It translates to CASSLKGRGAGANVLTF. The chain combines TRBV27 with TRBJ2-6; D is possibly TRBD1 (6 bases). Trimming took off 2 bases at V and 2 bases at J, with 13 bases between the two ends. Germline V gene sequence: CDR1 MNHEY, CDR2 SMNVEV (reference sequence). The CDR3 is made up of 17 amino acids.

This clonotype was counted between two and nine times. The chain is built from TRBV24-1 and TRBJ2-3; tentatively, D is TRBD2 (6 bases). From germline, CDR1 is KGHDR and CDR2 SFDVKD. With 3 bases removed from V and 0 bases from J, the gap between germline ends came to 12 bases. There are 16 residues in the CDR3. CDR3 residues: CATSDTQGLSTDTQYF. The CDR3 DNA reads as TGTGCCACCAGTGATACCCAGGGACTTAGCACAGATACGCAGTATTTT.

This rearrangement joins TRBV5-5 to TRBJ2-7; 7 nucleotides match TRBD2. V was clipped by 0 bases and J by 3 bases; unmatched bases: 3. The CDR3 has 14 residues. CDR1 is SGHKS, CDR2 YYEKEE, per germline (reference sequence). Here the CDR3 reads CASSLGWGGYEQYF. CDR3 nucleotides: TGTGCCAGCAGCTTGGGTTGGGGGGGCTACGAGCAGTACTTC.

To note about this clonotype: A read error may account for a junction end that differs from germline. The chain recombines TRBV9 with TRBJ2-2; D unresolved. Germline V gives CDR1 SGDLS, CDR2 YYNGEE. The CDR3 sequence is 14 residues long. For the CDR3, the DNA is TGTGCCAGCAGGTCGGCTCCCAACACCAGGGAGCTGTTTTTT. Residues: CASRSAPNTRELFF.

This clonotype was picked up a small number of times. This chain uses TRBV14 with TRBJ2-1; 12 nucleotides line up with TRBD2. This CDR3 is 17 amino acids long. After removal of 4 bases from V and 3 bases from J, the junction contained 7 bases not matched to a gene. Germline CDR1 and CDR2: SGHDN and FVKESK. The CDR3 bases are TGTGCCAGCAGCCCTCCTAGCGGGAGGGGGGGCTACAATGAGCAGTTCTTC. As protein: CASSPPSGRGGYNEQFF.

The chain recombines TRBV2 with TRBJ2-3; perhaps D is TRBD1 or TRBD2 (6 bases each). CDR3 length: 14 amino acids. Germline V lookup: CDR1 SNHLY, CDR2 FYNNEI. Between the trimmed V and J ends, which lost 5 bases and 7 bases, there was a span of 16 bases. DNA for the CDR3: TGTGCCAGCAGTCGGGGGCCCGCGGCGAATACGCAGTATTTT. Amino acids: CASSRGPAANTQYF.

This clonotype was counted a single time. The rearrangement joins TRBV28 to TRBJ2-1, with 11 bases aligning to TRBD2. V shed 3 bases, J shed 0 bases, and the junction held 13 bases outside the gene matches. Germline assignment: CDR1 MDHEN and CDR2 SYDVKM. CDR3 length equals 20 residues. For the CDR3, the DNA is TGTGCCAGCAGTTTTACTAGCGGGAGTCTTCTACGTCGCTCCTACAATGAGCAGTTCTTC. Protein: CASSFTSGSLLRRSYNEQFF.

The CDR3 nucleotides are TGTGCCAGCTTAGCTGGGGAGACCCAGTACTTC. Its protein product is CASLAGETQYF. The chain carries TRBV25-1 and TRBJ2-5; D is uncertain. The CDR3 is 11 residues long. V lost 8 bases to trimming and J lost 5 bases, with 9 bases between them. The V gene's germline CDR1 is MGHDK and CDR2 SYGVNS.

In this sample, this clonotype turned up a few times. The V and J genes are TRBV18 and TRBJ2-7, with D perhaps matching TRBD2 (6 bases). CDR3 length: 16 residues. CDR1 and CDR2 (germline): KGHSH, LQKENI. Trimming cost V 6 bases and J 2 bases, with 20 bases left between them. CDR3 protein: CASSSGILAGTYEQYF. CDR3 nucleotide sequence: TGTGCCAGCTCGTCGGGCATCCTGGCGGGGACCTACGAGCAGTACTTC.

This clonotype has more than one count but fewer than ten. The junction shows a germline mismatch at one end, possibly a read error. The chain combines TRBV6-2 or TRBV6-3 with TRBJ2-7, with D perhaps matching TRBD2 (6 bases). This CDR3 is built from 15 residues. The V gene's germline CDR1 is MNHEY and CDR2 SVGEGT. The CDR3 bases are TGTGCCAGCAATTACTGGGGGAGCGGGTCCTACGAGCAGTACTTC. Residues: CASNYWGSGSYEQYF.

The CDR3 reads CASSVLYGSNQPQHF. Here the CDR3 DNA reads TGTGCCAGCAGTGTATTGTACGGCAGCAATCAGCCCCAGCATTTT. This chain links TRBV6-4 with TRBJ1-5; D is unresolved. Germline V gene lookup returns CDR1 MRHNA and CDR2 SNTAGT. Trimming cost V 4 bases and J 1 base, with 11 bases left between them. There are 15 residues in the CDR3.

This chain uses TRBV5-1 with TRBJ2-6, with 11 nucleotides matching TRBD1. CDR3 length: 16 amino acids. V lost 4 bases to trimming and J lost 2 bases; unmatched junction nucleotides: 2. Germline assignment: CDR1 SGHRS and CDR2 YFSETQ. The CDR3 nucleotides are TGCGCCAGCAGCCGGACAGGGGGCCCTGGGGCCAACGTCCTGACTTTC. Protein: CASSRTGGPGANVLTF.

This clonotype was seen only a few times. V is TRBV5-1 and J is TRBJ1-3; D perhaps matches TRBD1 (5 bases). CDR1 is SGHRS and CDR2 is YFSETQ in the germline V gene. The CDR3 spans 15 residues. V was shortened by 7 bases and J by 2 bases, with 16 bases between the two germline ends. In DNA, the CDR3 is TGCGCCAGCGCCCCGGGGGGAACCGCTGGAAACACCATATATTTT. It translates to CASAPGGTAGNTIYF. The full variable domain, with the rest looked up from reference TRBV5-1 and TRBJ1-3, is KAGVTQTPRYLIKTRGQQVTLSCSPISGHRSVSWYQQTPGQGLQFLFEYFSETQRNKGNFPGRFSGRQFSNSRSEMNVSTLELGDSALYLCASAPGGTAGNTIYFGEGSWLTVV.

Of note for this clonotype: A junction boundary mismatches the germline segment, possibly from a read error. The V gene is TRBV6-1, the J gene TRBJ2-6; TRBD2 is a possible D gene (6 bases). From germline, CDR1 is MNHNS and CDR2 SASEGT. This CDR3 is 15 amino acids long. For the CDR3, the DNA is TGTTCCAGCAGTGAAGGCGGGACTGGGGCCAACGTCCTGACTTTC. Amino acids: CSSSEGGTGANVLTF.

The chain couples TRBV5-1 to TRBJ2-5, with D unclear. CDR1 is SGHRS, CDR2 YFSETQ, per germline. The V and J ends lost 4 bases and 0 bases respectively, with 16 bases between them. The CDR3 consists of 16 residues. The CDR3 nucleotides are TGCGCCAGCAGCGACGGTACGCGCCAGTACCAAGAGACCCAGTACTTC. Amino acid sequence: CASSDGTRQYQETQYF.